This TCR beta chain stems from a study of blood T cell repertoires in COVID-19. About the research overall: Samples representing acute and convalescent COVID-19 were sourced from the United States, Italy and Spain. PBMCs, B-cell-depleted T cells, or T cells were the source of the cDNA or gDNA that made up the material.

Germline trimming cut 7 bases from V and 5 bases from J; bases unmatched to any gene: 5. The CDR3 spans 13 residues. Germline CDR1 reads SGHTA; CDR2 reads FQGNSA. As originally analysed: Quantification of nucleated cells was approximated via reference gene primer amplification. Only in-frame clones appear in the TCRdb table, and some are missing; sequencing was by immunoSEQ multiplex PCR. The DNA was the basis for D and trimming; V, J and clone size are from that table. The sample shows roughly 140,000 clones, 80% to 85% of them seen only once. The rearrangement links TRBV7-2 to TRBJ1-1; 9 bases are a match to TRBD1. The sample was peripheral blood. The source is a human donor in a cohort sampled during active COVID-19. CDR3 in DNA: TGTGCCAGCAACCGGGACAGGGTGACTGAAGCTTTCTTT. As protein: CASNRDRVTEAFF.